These 32 T cell receptor beta chains were all obtained from the same sample, sequenced in a study of blood T cell repertoires in COVID-19. Some clones are missing from TCRdb's copy, which holds only in-frame ones; the method was immunoSEQ multiplex PCR. This table has hundreds of thousands of clones, 86% appearing once. What was sequenced was peripheral blood. The receptors were gathered from a woman aged 55-75 years who had recovered from COVID-19.

The V call is TRBV3-1 (or the pseudogene TRBV3-2), the J call TRBJ2-5; 7 nucleotides match TRBD2. The CDR3 extends over 15 amino acids. CDR1 and CDR2 (germline): LGHDT, YNNKEL (reference sequence). With 4 bases clipped from V and 5 bases from J, the junction kept 10 bases outside the gene matches. Here the CDR3 reads CASSPPWLGGETQYF. Here the CDR3 DNA reads TGTGCCAGCAGCCCGCCATGGCTCGGGGGGGAGACCCAGTACTTC.

The CDR3 here is CASSQEVYGYTF. Written as DNA, the CDR3 is TGTGCCAGCAGCCAAGAGGTCTATGGCTACACCTTC. The chain uses TRBV7-8 and TRBJ1-2; unclear D gene. This CDR3 comprises 12 residues. V lost 5 bases to trimming and J lost 4 bases, with 8 bases between them. CDR1 is SGHVS, CDR2 FQNEAQ, per germline.

This rearrangement joins TRBV19 to TRBJ1-2, with 8 nucleotides matching TRBD1. Trimming took 8 bases from V and 4 from J; bases not matched to a gene: 15. Germline CDR1 and CDR2: LNHDA and SQIVND (reference sequence). The CDR3 covers 16 residues. CDR3 residues: CASRARGQGSLYGYTF. The CDR3 region has the DNA TGTGCCAGTCGAGCAAGAGGACAGGGCTCCCTCTATGGCTACACCTTC.

V usage is TRBV6-1 and J usage is TRBJ2-7; no definite D call. Per germline, CDR1 MNHNS and CDR2 SASEGT. CDR3 size: 14 residues. V lost 0 bases and J 4 bases, leaving 10 bases between the germline ends. For the CDR3, the DNA is TGTGCCAGCAGTGAAGCTTTGACACTTTACGAGCAGTACTTC. Amino acids: CASSEALTLYEQYF.

J is TRBJ1-2 and V is TRBV28; TRBD1 aligns across 9 bases. The CDR3 covers 13 residues. J was trimmed by 8 bases and V by 5 bases; bases with no gene match: 6. Germline V lookup: CDR1 MDHEN, CDR2 SYDVKM. CDR3 DNA: TGTGCCAGCAGTCCCAGGACAGGGGAAGGCTACACCTTC. Encoded protein: CASSPRTGEGYTF.

The V and J genes are TRBV25-1 and TRBJ2-7, with D maybe TRBD2 (6 bases). V shed 2 bases and J shed 5 bases, with 16 bases lying between them. Per the germline V gene, CDR1 is MGHDK and CDR2 is SYGVNS. The CDR3 extends over 15 amino acids. The CDR3, as DNA: TGTGCCAGCAGTGAACTGAGTGGGGGGAGAAACGAGCAGTACTTC. Translated, it gives CASSELSGGRNEQYF.

As concerns this clone: An end of the junction differs from the germline gene, which may be a read error. The chain recombines TRBV5-1 with TRBJ2-3, with a possible D match to TRBD2 (6 bases). CDR3 length: 15 residues. Per the germline V gene, CDR1 is SGHRS and CDR2 is YFSETQ. The CDR3 loop is CASSPDPGGTATQYF. CDR3 bases: TGCGCCAGCAGCCCCGACCCCGGGGGAACAGCTACGCAGTATTTT.

The chain joins TRBV11-2 to TRBJ2-7; a weak D match, TRBD1 (6 bases). This CDR3 contains 15 residues. V lost 5 bases and J 3 bases, leaving 17 bases between the germline ends. From germline, CDR1 is SGHAT and CDR2 FQNNGV. The CDR3 protein is CASSPDSLLLYEQYF. The DNA of the CDR3 is TGTGCCAGCAGCCCGGACAGTTTACTACTCTACGAGCAGTACTTC.

This clone has only a few counts. The genes are TRBV5-1 and TRBJ2-5, with 10 bases lining up with TRBD2. The germline gives CDR1 SGHRS, CDR2 YFSETQ. The trim removed 4 bases at V and 0 bases at J, leaving 6 bases unmatched. The CDR3 loop spans 16 amino acids. The CDR3 coding sequence is TGCGCCAGCAGCCAGCTAGCGGGGGCGAACCAAGAGACCCAGTACTTC. Translating it yields CASSQLAGANQETQYF.

The rearrangement links TRBV2 to TRBJ2-7; a possible D gene is TRBD2 (7 bases). Trimming left V 8 bases short and J 4 bases short, with 18 bases between. The germline V gene encodes CDR1 SNHLY and CDR2 FYNNEI. The CDR3 is made up of 14 amino acids. CDR3 DNA sequence: TGTGCCAGCTCTCAGACGGGGGGCGAATACGAGCAGTACTTC. It codes for CASSQTGGEYEQYF.

The V gene is TRBV7-3, the J gene TRBJ1-2; D is unresolved. Germline V lookup: CDR1 SGHTA, CDR2 FQGTGA. The V and J ends lost 4 bases and 6 bases respectively, with 15 bases between them. The CDR3 length is 14 residues. The CDR3 sequence is CASSSAAAVNGYTF. Here the CDR3 DNA reads TGTGCCAGCAGCTCGGCGGCTGCTGTTAATGGCTACACCTTC.

The gene calls are TRBV18 and TRBJ1-1; 8 nucleotides align to TRBD1. The CDR3 is made up of 15 amino acids. In germline, CDR1 is KGHSH, CDR2 LQKENI. The V segment lost 3 bases and the J segment 7 bases; nucleotides outside the gene matches: 10. The chain's CDR3 is CASSPGQGARFEAFF. DNA of the CDR3: TGTGCCAGCTCACCGGGGCAGGGGGCGCGATTTGAAGCTTTCTTT.

Only a few counts were recorded for this clone. The chain recombines TRBV7-9 with TRBJ2-7; D not resolved. The CDR3 is made up of 14 amino acids. With 5 bases removed from V and 2 bases from J, the gap between germline ends came to 13 bases. Germline V gives CDR1 SEHNR, CDR2 FQNEAQ (reference sequence). In DNA form, the CDR3 reads TGTGCCAGCAGCCCTGGCACACCGCCCTACGAGCAGTACTTC. It translates to CASSPGTPPYEQYF.

This chain uses TRBV7-6 with TRBJ1-1; D ambiguous. Between the trimmed V and J ends, which lost 5 bases and 1 base, there was a span of 14 bases. The CDR3 runs 15 residues. CDR1 and CDR2 from the germline V gene are SGHVS and FNYEAQ. The CDR3: CASSPLVGRNTEAFF. As DNA, the CDR3 is TGTGCCAGCAGCCCCTTAGTGGGGAGGAACACTGAAGCTTTCTTT. Variable domain in full (rest from reference TRBV7-6 and TRBJ1-1): GAGVSQSPRYKVTKRGQDVALRCDPISGHVSLYWYRQALGQGPEFLTYFNYEAQQDKSGLPNDRFSAERPEGSISTLTIQRTEQRDSAMYRCASSPLVGRNTEAFFGQGTRLTVV.

This chain links TRBV11-2 with TRBJ2-5; D might be TRBD2 (6 bases). Per germline, CDR1 SGHAT and CDR2 FQNNGV. This CDR3 has 13 residues. Trimming pared 5 bases from V and 7 bases from J, leaving 14 bases between. The CDR3 loop reads CASSTSSQGTQYF. CDR3 coding DNA: TGTGCCAGCAGCACTAGCAGCCAGGGGACCCAGTACTTC.

V is TRBV6-1 and J is TRBJ2-2; 10 bases align to TRBD2. Germline loops: CDR1 MNHNS, CDR2 SASEGT. V was pared by 1 base and J by 7 bases, with 3 bases of the junction left unmatched. The CDR3 totals 15 residues. The CDR3 region has the DNA TGTGCCAGCAGTGAAGTGAGACTAGCGGGCGGGGAGCTGTTTTTT. Protein product: CASSEVRLAGGELFF.

The chain has TRBV2 and TRBJ2-5; TRBD1 matches at 7 bases. The junction had 9 bases not matched to a gene; V was cut back by 7 bases and J by 4 bases. Per germline, CDR1 SNHLY and CDR2 FYNNEI. The CDR3 contains 14 residues. In nucleotides, the CDR3 is TGTGCCAGCACTCCGGGACAGCTCGGAGAGACCCAGTACTTC. This sequence encodes CASTPGQLGETQYF. Based on the CDR3 plus reference TRBV2 and TRBJ2-5, the full variable domain is EPEVTQTPSHQVTQMGQEVILRCVPISNHLYFYWYRQILGQKVEFLVSFYNNEISEKSEIFDDQFSVERPDGSNFTLKIRSTKLEDSAMYFCASTPGQLGETQYFGPGTRLLVL.

The chain carries TRBV21-1 and TRBJ1-5; TRBD1 is taken as the D call from the table, unchecked against the DNA. TRBV21-1 is reported as a pseudogene. The CDR3 length is 17 residues. This CDR3 reads CASSKIWTSPSNQPQHF. CDR3 DNA: TGTGCCAGCAGCAAAATTTGGACAAGCCCTAGCAATCAGCCCCAGCATTTT.

The chain links TRBV9 to TRBJ1-2; the D is unclear. The CDR3 is made up of 12 amino acids. Trimming shortened V by 0 bases and J by 3 bases, and 3 bases separated the two germline ends. Germline assignment: CDR1 SGDLS and CDR2 YYNGEE. As DNA, the CDR3 is TGTGCCAGCAGCGTAGCTTACTATGGCTACACCTTC. Amino acid sequence: CASSVAYYGYTF.

The chain links TRBV10-3 to TRBJ2-5, with 8 nucleotides matching TRBD1. V was pared by 6 bases and J by 4 bases, with 7 bases of the junction left unmatched. CDR1 ENHRY and CDR2 SYGVKD come from the germline V gene. The CDR3 extends over 14 amino acids. As DNA, the CDR3 is TGTGCCATCAGAAACGACAGGGGAGGAGAGACCCAGTACTTC. Translation: CAIRNDRGGETQYF.

The chain joins TRBV6-2 or TRBV6-3 to TRBJ2-3; D may be TRBD1 (6 bases). The germline V and J ends were trimmed by 2 bases and 3 bases, with 15 bases remaining between them. The V gene's germline CDR1 is MNHEY and CDR2 SVGEGT. The CDR3 is 16 amino acids. The CDR3 coding sequence is TGTGCCAGCAGTTACGGGGAAAGGGGGTCTACAGATACGCAGTATTTT. Its translation is CASSYGERGSTDTQYF.

This clone was seen once. V and J are TRBV7-8 and TRBJ2-2, with D perhaps matching TRBD1 (5 bases). The CDR3 consists of 14 residues. Per the germline V gene, CDR1 is SGHVS and CDR2 is FQNEAQ. The germline V and J ends were trimmed by 8 bases and 0 bases, with 10 bases remaining between them. CDR3 sequence (DNA): TGTGCCAGCTCAGACAGATCGAACACCGGGGAGCTGTTTTTT. This codes for CASSDRSNTGELFF.

This chain connects TRBV7-9 to TRBJ2-7, with D unclear. The CDR3 contains 12 residues. Trimming took 1 base from V and 5 from J, leaving 6 bases between them. The germline V gene encodes CDR1 SEHNR and CDR2 FQNEAQ (reference sequence). CDR3 sequence (DNA): TGTGCCAGCAGCTTAGGTCCAAACGAGCAGTACTTC. Translated, it gives CASSLGPNEQYF.

The V gene is TRBV11-3, the J gene TRBJ2-7; TRBD2 might be the D (5 bases). V dropped 6 bases and J dropped 3 bases, with 18 bases sitting between them. This CDR3 has 15 residues. Germline-derived CDR1 and CDR2 are SGHNT and YENEEA. The CDR3 loop reads CASSPTGSSDYEQYF. The DNA of the CDR3 is TGTGCCAGCAGTCCTACGGGGAGTAGCGACTACGAGCAGTACTTC.

The CDR3 nucleotides are TGTGCCAGCTCCTCCAGCGGGAACTCTGGAAACACCATATATTTT. This encodes CASSSSGNSGNTIYF. The V call is TRBV18, the J call TRBJ1-3; unclear D gene. Trimming cost V 6 bases and J 0 bases, with 12 bases left between them. The CDR3 length is 15 residues. From germline, CDR1 is KGHSH and CDR2 LQKENI. Filled out from reference TRBV18 and TRBJ1-3, the complete variable domain reads NAGVMQNPRHLVRRRGQEARLRCSPMKGHSHVYWYRQLPEEGLKFMVYLQKENIIDESGMPKERFSAEFPKEGPSILRIQQVVRGDSAAYFCASSSSGNSGNTIYFGEGSWLTVV.

The genes are TRBV28 and TRBJ2-6, with a tentative D call TRBD1 (5 bases). This CDR3 comprises 15 residues. CDR1 and CDR2 (germline): MDHEN, SYDVKM. V shed 6 bases and J shed 2 bases, with 11 bases lying between them. The CDR3 here is CASRLQGPGANVLTF. In nucleotides, the CDR3 is TGTGCCAGCAGACTTCAGGGCCCTGGGGCCAACGTCCTGACTTTC.

J is TRBJ2-1 and V is TRBV20-1; 12 nucleotides align to TRBD2. Trimming at V came to 3 bases and at J to 2 bases, leaving 14 bases not matched to a gene. Germline V gene sequence: CDR1 DFQATT, CDR2 SNEGSKA (reference sequence). The CDR3 sequence is 19 residues long. CDR3 sequence (DNA): TGCAGTGCTAGTGATGAAGCGCTAGCGGGGGGGCCCCCCTACAATGAGCAGTTCTTC. It yields the protein CSASDEALAGGPPYNEQFF.

V is TRBV7-8 and J is TRBJ2-7; tentative D call: TRBD1 (5 bases). Germline V gene data show CDR1 as SGHVS and CDR2 as FQNEAQ. The CDR3 totals 14 residues. V dropped 8 bases and J dropped 3 bases, with 17 bases sitting between them. CDR3 in amino acids: CASFSGNPSYEQYF. The CDR3 bases are TGTGCCAGCTTCTCAGGGAATCCTAGCTACGAGCAGTACTTC.

For this clone: At one boundary the junction diverges from the germline segment, which might be a read error. The genes are TRBV9 and TRBJ2-7, with 7 bases matching TRBD2. The CDR3 totals 15 residues. Germline lookup yields CDR1 SGDLS and CDR2 YYNGEE. The CDR3 DNA sequence: TGTGCCAGCAGCGTGCTAGCGGAGGCCTCCGACGAGCAGTACTTC. Residues: CASSVLAEASDEQYF. Filled out from reference TRBV9 and TRBJ2-7, the complete variable domain reads DSGVTQTPKHLITATGQRVTLRCSPRSGDLSVYWYQQSLDQGLQFLIQYYNGEERAKGNILERFSAQQFPDLHSELNLSSLELGDSALYFCASSVLAEASDEQYFGPGTRLTVT.

The chain has TRBV3-1 (or the pseudogene TRBV3-2) and TRBJ2-7; 9 bases are shared with TRBD2. The germline V gene encodes CDR1 LGHDT and CDR2 YNNKEL (reference sequence). There are 15 residues in the CDR3. V lost 4 bases and J lost 4; bases outside the gene matches: 8. The CDR3 nucleotides are TGTGCCAGCAGCCCCCTGGCGGGGGGGCTGTACGAGCAGTACTTC. Its translation is CASSPLAGGLYEQYF.

In this sample, this clone turned up a few times. The V call is TRBV7-9, the J call TRBJ1-2, with a weak D call TRBD1 (6 bases). Germline V CDR1 and CDR2: SEHNR, FQNEAQ (reference sequence). This CDR3 contains 14 residues. The germline V and J ends were trimmed by 5 bases and 2 bases, with 12 bases remaining between them. The CDR3 loop reads CASSPPGQNYGYTF. The CDR3 DNA follows: TGTGCCAGCAGCCCCCCCGGACAGAACTATGGCTACACCTTC.

This chain joins TRBV3-1 (or the pseudogene TRBV3-2) and TRBJ2-1; no clear D gene. V gave up 4 bases and J gave up 6 bases, with 7 bases separating them. Germline loops: CDR1 LGHDT, CDR2 YNNKEL (reference sequence). The CDR3 totals 12 residues. The CDR3 DNA reads TGTGCCAGCAGCCCCATTAGCAATGAGCAGTTCTTC. Its translation is CASSPISNEQFF.